Below, one T cell receptor (beta chain) is given with its context. Trimming cost V 5 bases and J 0 bases; bases outside gene matches: 6. This CDR3 has 15 residues. Looked up from germline, CDR1 is LNHDA and CDR2 is SQIVND (reference sequence). Profiling relied on immunoSEQ multiplex PCR, and the TCRdb table lists in-frame clones only, not all of them. The profile covers 150,000 to 200,000 clones, with roughly four fifths appearing a single time and approximately 10% taken by the ten largest. The data are from a study of blood T cell repertoires in COVID-19. This chain uses TRBV19 with TRBJ1-1; TRBD1 agrees at 7 bases. Sequencing was done on a sample of PBMCs or T cells enriched from blood (not recorded which). The clonotype originates from a man aged 45-60 years who had recovered from COVID-19. CDR3: CASSVYRGMNTEAFF. In nucleotides, the CDR3 is TGTGCCAGTAGTGTGTACAGGGGAATGAACACTGAAGCTTTCTTT.